This passage covers 9 T cell receptor beta chains from one sample sequenced in a study of T cell changes during pregnancy in multiple sclerosis. Sequencing was performed with immunoSEQ multiplex PCR; in TCRdb, only in-frame clones are kept and a portion is missing. Of tens of thousands of clones listed, 75% to 90% are singletons. This sample comprised peripheral blood, obtained after pregnancy. The receptor source for this set is a female donor with multiple sclerosis, enrolled in a pregnancy study.

The chain combines TRBV18 with TRBJ1-1; D might be TRBD1 (6 bases). Between the trimmed V and J ends, which lost 4 bases and 1 base, there was a span of 13 bases. This CDR3 has 15 residues. CDR1 is KGHSH, CDR2 LQKENI, per germline. The CDR3 DNA follows: TGTGCCAGCTCACTTGGGGGGGCGCAGAACACTGAAGCTTTCTTT. Its translation: CASSLGGAQNTEAFF.

The genes are TRBV19 and TRBJ2-7; a weak D match, TRBD1 (5 bases). Germline V gene lookup returns CDR1 LNHDA and CDR2 SQIVND (reference sequence). The CDR3 sequence is 14 residues long. Trimming took 4 bases from V and 6 from J, leaving 16 bases between them. The DNA for the CDR3 is TGTGCCAGTAGTACCCCAGGGCCTTTTAGCGAGCAGTACTTC. This sequence encodes CASSTPGPFSEQYF.

The V call is TRBV30, the J call TRBJ1-6; possible D gene TRBD1, 5 bases. This CDR3 is 16 amino acids long. V lost 2 bases and J 4 bases, leaving 15 bases between the germline ends. Per the germline V gene, CDR1 is GTSNPN and CDR2 is SVGIG (reference sequence). CDR3 DNA: TGTGCCTGGAGTTCCTCGCAGGGAGGATATAATTCACCCCTCCACTTT. Its protein product is CAWSSSQGGYNSPLHF.

In nucleotides, the CDR3 is TGTGCCAGCAGCTTAGGGGACAGGTCGAAAAATATTGAAGCTTTCTTT. Its protein is CASSLGDRSKNIEAFF. The chain carries TRBV7-2 and TRBJ1-1; 8 bases match TRBD1. V lost 1 base and J lost 7; bases outside the gene matches: 11. Germline V gene data show CDR1 as SGHTA and CDR2 as FQGNSA. This CDR3 contains 16 residues. Full variable domain (rest looked up from reference TRBV7-2 and TRBJ1-1): GAGVSQSPSNKVTEKGKDVELRCDPISGHTALYWYRQSLGQGLEFLIYFQGNSAPDKSGLPSDRFSAERTGGSVSTLTIQRTQQEDSAVYLCASSLGDRSKNIEAFFGQGTRLTVV.

J is TRBJ2-2 and V is TRBV4-3; weak D call: TRBD1 (6 bases). With 4 bases removed from V and 4 bases from J, the gap between germline ends came to 16 bases. The CDR3 spans 16 residues. CDR1 and CDR2 from the germline V gene are LGHNA and YSLEER. The CDR3 DNA follows: TGCGCCAGCAGCCGTGGGGGCGTTGGGTCCACCGGGGAGCTGTTTTTT. It codes for CASSRGGVGSTGELFF.

The rearrangement uses TRBV11-2 and TRBJ1-1; the D gene is possibly TRBD1 (5 bases). Per the germline V gene, CDR1 is SGHAT and CDR2 is FQNNGV. Trimming took 5 bases from V and 4 from J, leaving 14 bases between them. The CDR3 totals 14 residues. The CDR3 DNA reads as TGTGCCAGCAGCCCGGGGGGGATCCCCACTGAAGCTTTCTTT. Protein sequence: CASSPGGIPTEAFF. Combining the CDR3 with reference TRBV11-2 and TRBJ1-1 gives the whole variable domain EAGVAQSPRYKIIEKRQSVAFWCNPISGHATLYWYQQILGQGPKLLIQFQNNGVVDDSQLPKDRFSAERLKGVDSTLKIQPAKLEDSAVYLCASSPGGIPTEAFFGQGTRLTVV.

The chain carries TRBV30 and TRBJ1-2; no clear D gene. Trimming cost V 3 bases and J 5 bases, with 13 bases left between them. The CDR3 length is 13 residues. Germline lookup yields CDR1 GTSNPN and CDR2 SVGIG (reference sequence). The CDR3 DNA is TGTGCCTGGAGGGTACGGTCCCTATATGGCTACACCTTC. It is translated as CAWRVRSLYGYTF.

As concerns this clone: The junction shows a germline mismatch at one end, possibly a read error. This chain connects TRBV5-8 to TRBJ2-3, with 9 bases fitting TRBD1. CDR1 is SGHTS and CDR2 is YDEGEE in the germline V gene. The CDR3 length is 13 residues. CDR3 in amino acids: CASSLSSGTGSTF. CDR3 in DNA: TGTGCCAGCAGCTTGAGTTCGGGGACAGGGTCAACTTTT.

The rearrangement joins TRBV5-4 to TRBJ2-2; 9 bases are a match to TRBD2. Germline CDR1 reads SGHNT; CDR2 reads YYREEE (reference sequence). V shed 4 bases, J shed 6 bases, and the junction held 7 bases outside the gene matches. This CDR3 comprises 15 residues. CDR3 coding DNA: TGTGCCAGCAGCAGGAGTGCGGGGGGGCCCGGGGAGCTGTTTTTT. This sequence encodes CASSRSAGGPGELFF. The whole variable domain, remainder taken from reference TRBV5-4 and TRBJ2-2, is ETGVTQSPTHLIKTRGQQVTLRCSSQSGHNTVSWYQQALGQGPQFIFQYYREEENGRGNFPPRFSGLQFPNYSSELNVNALELDDSALYLCASSRSAGGPGELFFGEGSRLTVL.